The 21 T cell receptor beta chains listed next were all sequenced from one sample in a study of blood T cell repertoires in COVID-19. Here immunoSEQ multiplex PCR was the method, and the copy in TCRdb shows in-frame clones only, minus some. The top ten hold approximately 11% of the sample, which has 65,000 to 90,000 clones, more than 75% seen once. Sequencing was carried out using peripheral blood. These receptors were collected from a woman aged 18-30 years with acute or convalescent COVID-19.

DNA of the CDR3: TGTGCCGGACAGGCCTCCGGGGGATACTATGGCTACACCTTC. Amino acids: CAGQASGGYYGYTF. The gene calls are TRBV7-9 and TRBJ1-2; 7 bases align to TRBD1. Germline CDR1 and CDR2: SEHNR and FQNEAQ (reference sequence). V lost 11 bases, J lost 3 bases, and 12 bases stayed unmatched. The length of the CDR3 is 14 residues.

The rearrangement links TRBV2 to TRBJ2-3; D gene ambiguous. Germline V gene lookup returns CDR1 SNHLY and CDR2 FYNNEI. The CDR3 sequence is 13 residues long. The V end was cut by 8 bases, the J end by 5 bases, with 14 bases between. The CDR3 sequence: CASQPGARDTQYF. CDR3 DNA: TGTGCCAGCCAACCAGGTGCGCGAGATACGCAGTATTTT.

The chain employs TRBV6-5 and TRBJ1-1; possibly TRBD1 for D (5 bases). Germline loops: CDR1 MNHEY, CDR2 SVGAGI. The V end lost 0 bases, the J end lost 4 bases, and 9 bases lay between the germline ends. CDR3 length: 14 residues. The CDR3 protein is CASSYSSRVTEAFF. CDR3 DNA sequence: TGTGCCAGCAGTTACTCCTCCAGGGTCACTGAAGCTTTCTTT.

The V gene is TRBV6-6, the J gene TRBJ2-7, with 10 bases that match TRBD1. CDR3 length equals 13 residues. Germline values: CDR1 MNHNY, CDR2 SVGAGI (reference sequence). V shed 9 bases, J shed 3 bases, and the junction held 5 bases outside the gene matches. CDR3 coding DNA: TGTGCCAGTAGACAGGGGGCTGTCTACGAGCAGTACTTC. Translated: CASRQGAVYEQYF.

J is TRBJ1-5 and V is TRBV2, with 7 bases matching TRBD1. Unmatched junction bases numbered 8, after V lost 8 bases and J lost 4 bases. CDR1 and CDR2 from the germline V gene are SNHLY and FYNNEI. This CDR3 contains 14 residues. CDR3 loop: CASAWDSRNQPQHF. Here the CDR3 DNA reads TGTGCCAGCGCCTGGGACAGCCGAAATCAGCCCCAGCATTTT.

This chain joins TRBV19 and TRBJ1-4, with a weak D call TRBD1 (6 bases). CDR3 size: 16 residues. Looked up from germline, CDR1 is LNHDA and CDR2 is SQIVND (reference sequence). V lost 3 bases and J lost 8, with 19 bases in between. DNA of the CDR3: TGTGCCAGTAGTATCGGGACAAGGGCCGGTCGGGAAAAACTGTTTTTT. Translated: CASSIGTRAGREKLFF.

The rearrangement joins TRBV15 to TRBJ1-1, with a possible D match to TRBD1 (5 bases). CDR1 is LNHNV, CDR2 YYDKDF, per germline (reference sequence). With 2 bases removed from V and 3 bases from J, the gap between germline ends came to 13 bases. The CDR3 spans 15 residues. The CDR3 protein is CATSRKSSGHTEAFF. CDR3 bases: TGTGCCACCAGCAGAAAATCTTCAGGGCACACTGAAGCTTTCTTT.

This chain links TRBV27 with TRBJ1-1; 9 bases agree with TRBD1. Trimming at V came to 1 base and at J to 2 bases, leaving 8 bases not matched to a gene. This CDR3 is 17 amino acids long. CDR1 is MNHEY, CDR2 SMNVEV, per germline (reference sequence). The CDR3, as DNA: TGTGCCAGCAGTTTATGGACACCGGGACAGGGTAACACTGAAGCTTTCTTT. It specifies CASSLWTPGQGNTEAFF.

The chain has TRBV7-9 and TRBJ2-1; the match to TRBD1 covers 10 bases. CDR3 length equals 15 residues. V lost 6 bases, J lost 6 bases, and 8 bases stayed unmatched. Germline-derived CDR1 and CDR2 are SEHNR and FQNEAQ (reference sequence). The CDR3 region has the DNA TGTGCCAGCAGGCCGCGGACAGGGGGAGGCAATGAGCAGTTCTTC. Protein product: CASRPRTGGGNEQFF.

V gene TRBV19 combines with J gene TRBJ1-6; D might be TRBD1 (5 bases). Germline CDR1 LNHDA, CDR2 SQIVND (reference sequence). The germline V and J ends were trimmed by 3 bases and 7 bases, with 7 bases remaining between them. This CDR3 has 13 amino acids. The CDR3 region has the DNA TGTGCCAGTAGTATGCGGGGGAATTCACCCCTCCACTTT. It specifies CASSMRGNSPLHF.

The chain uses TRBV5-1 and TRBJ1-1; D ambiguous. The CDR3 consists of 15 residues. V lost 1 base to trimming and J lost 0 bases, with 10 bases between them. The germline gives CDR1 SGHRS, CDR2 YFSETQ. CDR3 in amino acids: CASSLTHRMNTEAFF. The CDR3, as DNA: TGCGCCAGCAGCTTGACACATCGAATGAACACTGAAGCTTTCTTT. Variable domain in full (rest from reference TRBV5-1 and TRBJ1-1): KAGVTQTPRYLIKTRGQQVTLSCSPISGHRSVSWYQQTPGQGLQFLFEYFSETQRNKGNFPGRFSGRQFSNSRSEMNVSTLELGDSALYLCASSLTHRMNTEAFFGQGTRLTVV.

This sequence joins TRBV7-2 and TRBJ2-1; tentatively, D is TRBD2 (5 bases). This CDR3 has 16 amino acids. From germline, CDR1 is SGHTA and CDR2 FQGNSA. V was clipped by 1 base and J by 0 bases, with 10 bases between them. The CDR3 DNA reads TGTGCCAGCAGCTTAGGGGCTGGGAGCTCCTACAATGAGCAGTTCTTC. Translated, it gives CASSLGAGSSYNEQFF. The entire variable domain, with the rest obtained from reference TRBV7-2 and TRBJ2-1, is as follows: GAGVSQSPSNKVTEKGKDVELRCDPISGHTALYWYRQSLGQGLEFLIYFQGNSAPDKSGLPSDRFSAERTGGSVSTLTIQRTQQEDSAVYLCASSLGAGSSYNEQFFGPGTRLTVL.

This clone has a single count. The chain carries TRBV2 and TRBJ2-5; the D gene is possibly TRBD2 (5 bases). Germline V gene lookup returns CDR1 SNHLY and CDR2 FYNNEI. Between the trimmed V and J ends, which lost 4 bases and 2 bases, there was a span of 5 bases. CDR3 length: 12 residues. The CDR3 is CASSAGQETQYF. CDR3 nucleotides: TGTGCCAGCAGTGCGGGACAAGAGACCCAGTACTTC.

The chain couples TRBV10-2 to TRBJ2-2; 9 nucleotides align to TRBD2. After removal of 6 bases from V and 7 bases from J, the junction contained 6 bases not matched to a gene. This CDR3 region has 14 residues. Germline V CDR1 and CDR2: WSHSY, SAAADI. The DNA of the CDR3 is TGCGCCAGCAGAATAGCGGGAGATGGCGGGGAGCTGTTTTTT. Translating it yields CASRIAGDGGELFF.

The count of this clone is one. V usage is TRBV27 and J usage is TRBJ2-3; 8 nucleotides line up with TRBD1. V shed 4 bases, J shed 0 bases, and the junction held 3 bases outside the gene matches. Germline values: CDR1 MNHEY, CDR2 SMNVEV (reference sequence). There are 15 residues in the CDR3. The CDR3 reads CASSSWDRSTDTQYF. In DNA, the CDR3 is TGTGCCAGCAGTTCTTGGGACAGGAGCACAGATACGCAGTATTTT.

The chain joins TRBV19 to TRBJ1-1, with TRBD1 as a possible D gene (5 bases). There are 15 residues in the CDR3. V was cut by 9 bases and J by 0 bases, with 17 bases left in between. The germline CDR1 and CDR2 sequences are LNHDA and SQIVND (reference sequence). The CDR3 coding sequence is TGTGCCAGCAAAAATCCGGGGGGAGTGAACACTGAAGCTTTCTTT. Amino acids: CASKNPGGVNTEAFF.

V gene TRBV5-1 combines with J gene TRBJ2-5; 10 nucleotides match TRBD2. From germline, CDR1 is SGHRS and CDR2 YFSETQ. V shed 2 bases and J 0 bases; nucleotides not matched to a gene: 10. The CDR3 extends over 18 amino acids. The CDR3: CASSFPIETSGYQETQYF. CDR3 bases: TGCGCCAGCAGCTTCCCAATTGAGACTAGCGGGTACCAAGAGACCCAGTACTTC.

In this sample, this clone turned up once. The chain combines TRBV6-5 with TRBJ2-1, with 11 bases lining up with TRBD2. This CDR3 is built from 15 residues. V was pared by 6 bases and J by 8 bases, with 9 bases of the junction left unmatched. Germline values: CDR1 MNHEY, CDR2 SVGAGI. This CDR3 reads CASRLLAGVVDEQFF. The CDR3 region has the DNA TGTGCCAGCAGGCTACTAGCGGGAGTAGTTGATGAGCAGTTCTTC.

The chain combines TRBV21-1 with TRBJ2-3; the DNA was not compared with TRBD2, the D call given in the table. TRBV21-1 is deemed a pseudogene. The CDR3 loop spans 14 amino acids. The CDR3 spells CARGPGPGSDTQYF. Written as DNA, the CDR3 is TGTGCCAGAGGACCGGGTCCGGGGTCGGATACGCAGTATTTT.

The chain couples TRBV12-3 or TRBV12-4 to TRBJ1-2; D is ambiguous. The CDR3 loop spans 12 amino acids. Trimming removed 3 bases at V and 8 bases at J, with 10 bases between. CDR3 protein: CASSLGRGGYTF. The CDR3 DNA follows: TGTGCCAGCAGTTTGGGAAGAGGGGGCTACACCTTC.

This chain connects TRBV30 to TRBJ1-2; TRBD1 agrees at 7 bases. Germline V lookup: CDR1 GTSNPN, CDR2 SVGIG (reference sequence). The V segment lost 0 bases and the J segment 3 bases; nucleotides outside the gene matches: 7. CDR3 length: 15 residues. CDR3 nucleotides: TGTGCCTGGAGTGTGGGCACAGGGGCGGACTATGGCTACACCTTC. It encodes CAWSVGTGADYGYTF. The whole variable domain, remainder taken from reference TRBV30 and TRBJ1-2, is SQTIHQWPATLVQPVGSPLSLECTVEGTSNPNLYWYRQAAGRGLQLLFYSVGIGQISSEVPQNLSASRPQDRQFILSSKKLLLSDSGFYLCAWSVGTGADYGYTFGSGTRLTVV.